The next 31 T cell receptor beta chains were all read from a single sample in a study of OX40 agonist ivuxolimab in advanced cancers. TCRdb keeps only in-frame clones here, not all; method: immunoSEQ multiplex PCR. The sample holds approximately 70,000 clones; about 93% are singletons and the top ten take under 7.5%. This sample comprised CD4+ or CD8+ T cells sorted from blood, obtained in a trial of the OX40 agonist ivuxolimab. These TCRs come from an adult with an advanced solid tumor such as melanoma, head and neck, liver or kidney cancer.

The chain recombines TRBV7-9 with TRBJ2-7; 8 nucleotides match TRBD2. With 0 bases clipped from V and 7 bases from J, the junction kept 11 bases outside the gene matches. Per germline, CDR1 SEHNR and CDR2 FQNEAQ (reference sequence). The CDR3 is 16 residues long. This chain's CDR3 is CASSLALGREDGEQYF. CDR3 sequence (DNA): TGTGCCAGCAGCTTAGCTCTGGGGCGGGAGGACGGGGAGCAGTACTTC.

This clone has just one count. The rearrangement joins TRBV27 to TRBJ2-7, with D hard to call. CDR3 length: 12 amino acids. CDR1 is MNHEY and CDR2 is SMNVEV in the germline V gene (reference sequence). V lost 6 bases and J 4 bases, leaving 10 bases between the germline ends. The CDR3 DNA reads TGTGCCAGCAGCCCGGTAGGGTACGAGCAGTACTTC. It codes for CASSPVGYEQYF.

The chain recombines TRBV19 with TRBJ2-4, with D uncertain. Germline CDR1 LNHDA, CDR2 SQIVND (reference sequence). This CDR3 has 12 amino acids. V was pared by 6 bases and J by 8 bases, with 11 bases between. The CDR3 here is CASRNYRDIQYF. DNA of the CDR3: TGTGCCAGTAGAAATTACCGGGACATTCAGTACTTC. Complete variable domain (other parts from reference TRBV19 and TRBJ2-4): DGGITQSPKYLFRKEGQNVTLSCEQNLNHDAMYWYRQDPGQGLRLIYYSQIVNDFQKGDIAEGYSVSREKKESFPLTVTSAQKNPTAFYLCASRNYRDIQYFGAGTRLSVL.

This chain joins TRBV7-9 and TRBJ2-7; 7 nucleotides align to TRBD2. The CDR3 is 16 amino acids. With V trimmed by 5 bases and J by 2 bases, 12 bases remained unmatched. Germline-derived CDR1 and CDR2 are SEHNR and FQNEAQ (reference sequence). CDR3 coding DNA: TGTGCCAGCAGCCCCCCGGGGGGTTACCCCACCTACGAGCAGTACTTC. Protein sequence: CASSPPGGYPTYEQYF.

Concerning this clone: Other DNA sequences in the same sample also yield this CDR3. The V and J genes are TRBV6-5 and TRBJ2-7; D uncertain. The CDR3 has 12 residues. CDR1 is MNHEY and CDR2 is SVGAGI in the germline V gene. Trimming pared 4 bases from V and 0 bases from J, leaving 4 bases between. The CDR3 DNA is TGTGCCAGCAGTTCTGACTCCTACGAGCAGTACTTC. Its translation is CASSSDSYEQYF.

The J gene is TRBJ2-1, the V gene TRBV7-8; D not certain. There are 16 residues in the CDR3. Germline V CDR1 and CDR2: SGHVS, FQNEAQ. With 0 bases removed from V and 0 bases from J, the gap between germline ends came to 9 bases. The CDR3 sequence is CASSLARLSSYNEQFF. DNA for the CDR3: TGTGCCAGCAGCTTAGCGAGGCTGAGCTCCTACAATGAGCAGTTCTTC. The complete variable domain, with remaining parts taken from reference TRBV7-8 and TRBJ2-1, reads GAGVSQSPRYKVAKRGQDVALRCDPISGHVSLFWYQQALGQGPEFLTYFQNEAQLDKSGLPSDRFFAERPEGSVSTLKIQRTQQEDSAVYLCASSLARLSSYNEQFFGPGTRLTVL.

The count of this clone is one. V usage is TRBV7-2 and J usage is TRBJ2-7; D call uncertain. V was trimmed by 1 base and J by 1 base, leaving 11 bases between them. CDR3 length equals 15 residues. Germline V gene sequence: CDR1 SGHTA, CDR2 FQGNSA. The CDR3 region is CASSLGPLYSYEQYF. CDR3 sequence (DNA): TGTGCCAGCAGCTTAGGGCCACTGTATTCCTACGAGCAGTACTTC.

The chain carries TRBV7-3 and TRBJ2-1; 13 bases are a match to TRBD2. The CDR3 is 15 residues long. V shed 5 bases and J 8 bases; nucleotides not matched to a gene: 6. Germline assignment: CDR1 SGHTA and CDR2 FQGTGA. CDR3 sequence: CASSEGLAGTDEQFF. The CDR3 DNA sequence: TGTGCCAGCAGCGAGGGACTAGCGGGAACGGATGAGCAGTTCTTC.

The V and J genes are TRBV5-6 and TRBJ1-1; D uncertain. This CDR3 region has 14 residues. Germline V lookup: CDR1 SGHDT, CDR2 YYEEEE. V lost 4 bases to trimming and J lost 0 bases, with 10 bases between them. Here the CDR3 DNA reads TGTGCCAGCAGCGGAGAGAACATGAACACTGAAGCTTTCTTT. It specifies CASSGENMNTEAFF.

The rearrangement uses TRBV19 and TRBJ2-2; maybe TRBD2 (6 bases). CDR1 LNHDA and CDR2 SQIVND come from the germline V gene (reference sequence). V shed 0 bases and J shed 4 bases, with 9 bases lying between them. There are 15 residues in the CDR3. This CDR3 is CASSIEEGVTGELFF. The CDR3 bases are TGTGCCAGTAGTATAGAGGAGGGAGTCACCGGGGAGCTGTTTTTT.

This chain connects TRBV12-5 to TRBJ1-2, with D maybe TRBD1 (6 bases). Germline CDR1 and CDR2: LGHNT and FRNRAP. The CDR3 extends over 15 amino acids. Trimming took 6 bases from V and 0 from J, leaving 14 bases between them. The CDR3 bases are TGTGCTAGTGGCCCCAGGGACAAACCTAACTATGGCTACACCTTC. Protein sequence: CASGPRDKPNYGYTF. Filled out from reference TRBV12-5 and TRBJ1-2, the complete variable domain reads DARVTQTPRHKVTEMGQEVTMRCQPILGHNTVFWYRQTMMQGLELLAYFRNRAPLDDSGMPKDRFSAEMPDATLATLKIQPSEPRDSAVYFCASGPRDKPNYGYTFGSGTRLTVV.

In this sample, this clone turned up a few times. V usage is TRBV4-1 and J usage is TRBJ1-1, with no clear D. The CDR3 length is 13 residues. V was cut by 4 bases and J by 5 bases, with 11 bases left in between. Per germline, CDR1 MGHRA and CDR2 YSYEKL. The CDR3: CASSRAFGTEAFF. CDR3 nucleotide sequence: TGCGCCAGCAGCCGAGCCTTTGGGACTGAAGCTTTCTTT.

CDR3 nucleotide sequence: TGTGCCAGCAGCCTCCTTGTTTTCACAATGCACCCACAAGATACGCAGTATTTT. Translation: CASSLLVFTMHPQDTQYF. This chain uses TRBV7-8 with TRBJ2-3; D uncertain. With 5 bases removed from V and 5 bases from J, the gap between germline ends came to 26 bases. CDR3 length: 18 residues. Germline V gives CDR1 SGHVS, CDR2 FQNEAQ.

This rearrangement joins TRBV5-4 to TRBJ2-7; 11 bases align to TRBD2. CDR1 is SGHNT, CDR2 YYREEE, per germline (reference sequence). The CDR3 sequence is 17 residues long. The V and J ends lost 3 bases and 0 bases, in that order; junction bases with no gene match: 8. The chain's CDR3 is CASSWGDTSGSSYEQYF. DNA for the CDR3: TGTGCCAGCAGCTGGGGGGATACTAGCGGGAGCTCCTACGAGCAGTACTTC.

The chain combines TRBV9 with TRBJ2-7; tentative D call: TRBD2 (5 bases). Between the trimmed V and J ends, which lost 3 bases and 3 bases, there was a span of 13 bases. The germline gives CDR1 SGDLS, CDR2 YYNGEE. The CDR3 runs to 14 residues. The CDR3 reads CASSDSDGIYEQYF. The CDR3 DNA reads TGTGCCAGCAGCGACTCGGACGGGATCTACGAGCAGTACTTC.

The chain employs TRBV7-9 and TRBJ1-2; D unclear. This CDR3 has 14 amino acids. V was trimmed by 2 bases and J by 2 bases, leaving 9 bases between them. CDR1 is SEHNR and CDR2 is FQNEAQ in the germline V gene (reference sequence). The CDR3 DNA follows: TGTGCCAGCAGCTTAATAACGGGGAACTATGGCTACACCTTC. It translates to CASSLITGNYGYTF. Full variable domain (missing parts from reference TRBV7-9 and TRBJ1-2): DTGVSQNPRHKITKRGQNVTFRCDPISEHNRLYWYRQTLGQGPEFLTYFQNEAQLEKSRLLSDRFSAERPKGSFSTLEIQRTEQGDSAMYLCASSLITGNYGYTFGSGTRLTVV.

The chain combines TRBV27 with TRBJ2-1; weak D call: TRBD2 (7 bases). Germline V gene sequence: CDR1 MNHEY, CDR2 SMNVEV (reference sequence). The CDR3 runs to 14 residues. The V gene lost 3 bases and the J gene lost 7 bases, with 13 bases spanning the gap. The CDR3 is CASSLGGAGNEQFF. The CDR3 coding sequence is TGTGCCAGCAGTTTGGGGGGGGCCGGGAATGAGCAGTTCTTC.

The V call is TRBV7-2, the J call TRBJ2-7; no clear D gene. The CDR3 spans 12 residues. CDR1 SGHTA and CDR2 FQGNSA come from the germline V gene. Trimming stripped 3 bases from V and 2 bases from J, with 5 bases between. In DNA, the CDR3 is TGTGCCAGCAGCTTCGCGACCTACGAGCAGTACTTC. It codes for CASSFATYEQYF.

This sequence joins TRBV5-4 and TRBJ2-3; 9 nucleotides align to TRBD1. The CDR3 is made up of 15 amino acids. The junction had 5 bases not matched to a gene; V was cut back by 2 bases and J by 4 bases. In germline, CDR1 is SGHNT, CDR2 YYREEE (reference sequence). CDR3 bases: TGTGCCAGCAGCTTAGACAGGGGGATTGCAGATACGCAGTATTTT. Residues: CASSLDRGIADTQYF.

The rearrangement links TRBV7-9 to TRBJ2-1; D call uncertain. The CDR3 runs to 16 residues. Between the trimmed V and J ends, which lost 5 bases and 8 bases, there was a span of 22 bases. Germline lookup yields CDR1 SEHNR and CDR2 FQNEAQ (reference sequence). The CDR3 loop reads CASSGTTSLYGYEQFF. Written as DNA, the CDR3 is TGTGCCAGCAGCGGAACCACATCCCTTTATGGATATGAGCAGTTCTTC.

This clone was recorded once. The chain combines TRBV4-2 with TRBJ1-1; 9 nucleotides align to TRBD1. This CDR3 spans 17 amino acids. From germline, CDR1 is LGHNA and CDR2 YNFKEQ. The ends lost 4 bases at V and 0 bases at J; junction bases unmatched: 9. For the CDR3, the DNA is TGTGCCAGCAGCCGGGACAGGGTAGGTGGTTTGAACACTGAAGCTTTCTTT. Its translation is CASSRDRVGGLNTEAFF.

This chain uses TRBV27 with TRBJ1-1; 9 bases match TRBD1. The CDR3 contains 16 residues. V gave up 1 base and J gave up 3 bases; unmatched junction bases: 6. Per the germline V gene, CDR1 is MNHEY and CDR2 is SMNVEV (reference sequence). The CDR3, as DNA: TGTGCCAGCAGTTTATTACAGGGGGCGAGGTACACTGAAGCTTTCTTT. It encodes CASSLLQGARYTEAFF.

This sequence joins TRBV5-1 and TRBJ2-5, with 10 bases that match TRBD2. Trimming cost V 0 bases and J 0 bases; bases outside gene matches: 5. This CDR3 spans 17 amino acids. The germline gives CDR1 SGHRS, CDR2 YFSETQ. The CDR3 DNA sequence: TGCGCCAGCAGCTTGGAGGGGACTAGCGCTTACCAAGAGACCCAGTACTTC. Protein product: CASSLEGTSAYQETQYF.

The chain employs TRBV7-9 and TRBJ2-2; no clear D. The CDR3 loop spans 14 amino acids. Looked up from germline, CDR1 is SEHNR and CDR2 is FQNEAQ (reference sequence). The ends were cut back, 1 base at V and 7 bases at J, with 10 bases in the middle. This CDR3 is CASSLDRRLGELFF. The CDR3 DNA reads as TGTGCCAGCAGCTTAGACAGAAGACTCGGGGAGCTGTTTTTT.

The DNA of the CDR3 is TGTGCCAGCAGTCCTATACCAGGGAATCAGCCCCAGCATTTT. The encoded protein is CASSPIPGNQPQHF. This chain links TRBV27 with TRBJ1-5, with D possibly being TRBD1 (5 bases). Germline values: CDR1 MNHEY, CDR2 SMNVEV (reference sequence). Trimming stripped 5 bases from V and 4 bases from J, with 12 bases between. This CDR3 region has 14 residues.

Here the CDR3 DNA reads TGTGCCAGCAGCAGGGGTGGGGAAGAGCAGTTCTTC. Amino acids: CASSRGGEEQFF. The chain has TRBV6-5 and TRBJ2-1; D possibly corresponds to TRBD1 (6 bases). Germline loops: CDR1 MNHEY, CDR2 SVGAGI. This CDR3 region has 12 residues. The germline V and J ends were trimmed by 6 bases and 10 bases, with 13 bases remaining between them.

The genes are TRBV29-1 and TRBJ2-5; no reliable D call. V was trimmed by 3 bases and J by 5 bases, leaving 4 bases between them. The CDR3 is made up of 10 amino acids. Germline CDR1 and CDR2: SQVTM and ANQGSEA. The CDR3 nucleotides read TGCAGCGTTGAGACGGAGACCCAGTACTTC. It codes for CSVETETQYF.

This clone was seen only once. The chain combines TRBV5-4 with TRBJ2-1; D is ambiguous. The CDR3 contains 13 residues. Germline CDR1 and CDR2: SGHNT and YYREEE (reference sequence). V gave up 0 bases and J gave up 4 bases, with 5 bases separating them. CDR3 protein: CASSLESYNEQFF. The CDR3 nucleotides are TGTGCCAGCAGCTTGGAGAGTTACAATGAGCAGTTCTTC.

V is TRBV4-2 and J is TRBJ2-7; no clear D gene. The CDR3 covers 12 residues. CDR1 is LGHNA, CDR2 YNFKEQ, per germline. Trimming pared 0 bases from V and 4 bases from J, leaving 4 bases between. The CDR3, as DNA: TGTGCCAGCAGCCAAGATAGATACGAGCAGTACTTC. The encoded protein is CASSQDRYEQYF.

J is TRBJ1-1 and V is TRBV2; D may be TRBD1 (6 bases). This CDR3 has 16 amino acids. Germline V lookup: CDR1 SNHLY, CDR2 FYNNEI. The ends were cut back, 4 bases at V and 0 bases at J, with 15 bases in the middle. Here the CDR3 DNA reads TGTGCCAGCAGTGTCAAGGTTGGGGGGCTGAACACTGAAGCTTTCTTT. Amino acids: CASSVKVGGLNTEAFF.

The V and J genes are TRBV4-2 and TRBJ1-1, with 7 nucleotides matching TRBD1. The V gene's germline CDR1 is LGHNA and CDR2 YNFKEQ. This CDR3 spans 15 amino acids. With 0 bases clipped from V and 0 bases from J, the junction kept 1 base outside the gene matches. The CDR3 nucleotides read TGTGCCAGCAGCCAAGATCAGGGGGTGAACACTGAAGCTTTCTTT. Its translation: CASSQDQGVNTEAFF.